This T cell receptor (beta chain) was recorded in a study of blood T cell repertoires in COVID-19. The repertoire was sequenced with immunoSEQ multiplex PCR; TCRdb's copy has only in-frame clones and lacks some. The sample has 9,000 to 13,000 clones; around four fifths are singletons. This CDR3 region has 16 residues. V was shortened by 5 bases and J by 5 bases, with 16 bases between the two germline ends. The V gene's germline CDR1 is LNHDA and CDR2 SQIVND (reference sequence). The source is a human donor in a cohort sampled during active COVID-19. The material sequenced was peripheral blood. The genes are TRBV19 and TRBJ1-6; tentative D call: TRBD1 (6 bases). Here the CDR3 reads CASSRDTGRHNSPLHF. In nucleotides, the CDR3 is TGTGCCAGTAGTCGGGACACCGGGAGGCATAATTCACCCCTCCACTTT. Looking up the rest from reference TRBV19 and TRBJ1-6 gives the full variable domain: DGGITQSPKYLFRKEGQNVTLSCEQNLNHDAMYWYRQDPGQGLRLIYYSQIVNDFQKGDIAEGYSVSREKKESFPLTVTSAQKNPTAFYLCASSRDTGRHNSPLHFGNGTRLTVT.